This TCR beta chain appears in the sequencing data of a study of OX40 agonist ivuxolimab in advanced cancers. Regarding the study as a whole: Relative to CD4+, CD8+ T cells held more expanded clones on average. Some patients who did not respond also had low normalized T-cell clonal expansion.

This table comes from immunoSEQ multiplex PCR, and its TCRdb copy is limited to in-frame clones, with some not included. The repertoire holds approximately 76,000 clones, with roughly 85% as singletons. In regard to this clone: As yet, its antigen is unknown.

Trimming cost V 1 base and J 0 bases; bases outside gene matches: 5. The CDR3 is 17 amino acids. In germline, CDR1 is MNHNS, CDR2 SASEGT. The V gene is TRBV6-1, the J gene TRBJ1-4; 7 bases agree with TRBD1. This sequence was found in an adult with an advanced solid tumor such as melanoma, head and neck, liver or kidney cancer. The sequencing used CD4+ or CD8+ T cells sorted from blood, collected in a trial of the OX40 agonist ivuxolimab. The CDR3 DNA sequence: TGTGCCAGCAGTGAAGGGCAGGGGGGCGCAACTAATGAAAAACTGTTTTTT. Its protein product is CASSEGQGGATNEKLFF.